The 14 T cell receptor beta chains below all came from one sample that was sequenced in a study of human T cells and chemical hapten exposure. TCRdb itself ran the RACE reads through MiXCR, one entry per CDR3 protein. The sample has 85,000 to 130,000 distinct CDR3 sequences; approximately 12% are singletons. Time point of the sample: pre-sensitization, week 0. Sample treatment: therapeutic diphenylcyclopropenone sensitization with weekly scalp DPC. Sequences were derived from whole blood, sampled in connection with sensitization to the hapten diphenylcyclopropenone (DPC). The receptor source for this set is a woman in her forties or fifties with alopecia areata. Some clones in this sample may be carry-over from other donors' samples.

This clonotype has a handful of counts. The chain joins TRBV7-2 to TRBJ2-3; 7 nucleotides match TRBD1. V shed 5 bases, J shed 8 bases, and the junction held 4 bases outside the gene matches. Germline V lookup: CDR1 SGHTA, CDR2 FQGNSA. The CDR3 runs 12 residues. The CDR3 DNA follows: TGTGCCAGCAGCCCTCAGGGGGTTACGCAGTATTTT. Amino acids: CASSPQGVTQYF.

The V gene is TRBV4-3, the J gene TRBJ2-1; D is perhaps TRBD2 (5 bases). In germline, CDR1 is LGHNA, CDR2 YSLEER. V was trimmed by 5 bases and J by 9 bases, leaving 14 bases between them. The CDR3 is 13 residues long. CDR3 in DNA: TGCGCCAGCAGCGCAAGGTTCGGGATTGAGCAGTTCTTC. Translated, it gives CASSARFGIEQFF.

This chain uses TRBV9 with TRBJ1-1, with D possibly TRBD1 on 6 matching bases. V was shortened by 0 bases and J by 0 bases, with 12 bases between the two germline ends. Germline assignment: CDR1 SGDLS and CDR2 YYNGEE. This CDR3 contains 16 residues. DNA for the CDR3: TGTGCCAGCAGCGTAGGAGGGGGGCGGATGAACACTGAAGCTTTCTTT. This translates into CASSVGGGRMNTEAFF.

This clonotype showed up just a few times. The chain links TRBV7-2 to TRBJ2-7, with D possibly TRBD1 on 7 matching bases. The CDR3 is 14 residues long. Trimming left V 4 bases short and J 4 bases short, with 14 bases between. The germline V gene has CDR1 SGHTA and CDR2 FQGNSA. CDR3 sequence: CASSSTGAGYEQYF. For the CDR3, the DNA is TGTGCCAGCAGCTCTACAGGGGCGGGGTACGAGCAGTACTTC.

The chain recombines TRBV18 with TRBJ1-4; 8 nucleotides agree with TRBD1. V was clipped by 3 bases and J by 7 bases; unmatched bases: 4. Germline V lookup: CDR1 KGHSH, CDR2 LQKENI. The CDR3 contains 14 residues. For the CDR3, the DNA is TGTGCCAGCTCACCCGGGACAGGTGGTGAAAAACTGTTTTTT. This sequence encodes CASSPGTGGEKLFF.

The V and J genes are TRBV7-6 and TRBJ1-4, with D perhaps matching TRBD1 (5 bases). The germline V gene encodes CDR1 SGHVS and CDR2 FNYEAQ. CDR3 size: 16 residues. V was clipped by 5 bases and J by 8 bases, with 21 bases between them. The CDR3 sequence is CASSQGAGTNWEKLFF. The CDR3 DNA reads as TGTGCCAGCAGCCAAGGAGCGGGGACCAATTGGGAAAAACTGTTTTTT.

The chain employs TRBV5-1 and TRBJ2-7; D might be TRBD2 (5 bases). Germline V gives CDR1 SGHRS, CDR2 YFSETQ. CDR3 size: 13 residues. Deletions cut 2 bases from V and 3 bases from J, with 9 bases between. The CDR3 reads CASSLRTFYEQYF. The CDR3, as DNA: TGCGCCAGCAGCTTACGGACTTTCTACGAGCAGTACTTC.

This clonotype was detected a few times. V usage is TRBV29-1 and J usage is TRBJ2-5; D unresolved. CDR1 and CDR2 from the germline V gene are SQVTM and ANQGSEA. This CDR3 region has 11 residues. V lost 5 bases to trimming and J lost 5 bases, with 9 bases between them. CDR3 sequence: CSVSFWETQYF. CDR3 in DNA: TGCAGCGTTTCATTCTGGGAGACCCAGTACTTC.

This chain connects TRBV28 to TRBJ2-5, with 8 bases aligning to TRBD1. Trimming removed 5 bases from V and 3 bases from J; junction bases left unmatched: 8. Germline loops: CDR1 MDHEN, CDR2 SYDVKM. This CDR3 is 15 amino acids long. The CDR3 here is CASSGDRGLEETQYF. The DNA for the CDR3 is TGTGCCAGCAGTGGTGACAGGGGTTTGGAAGAGACCCAGTACTTC.

The sample holds many counts of this clonotype. The chain couples TRBV7-2 to TRBJ2-3, with D unclear. Per germline, CDR1 SGHTA and CDR2 FQGNSA. The length of the CDR3 is 13 residues. Trimming removed 4 bases from V and 2 bases from J, with 7 bases in between. In DNA form, the CDR3 reads TGTGCCAGCAGCTCGGTTCACACAGATACGCAGTATTTT. Encoded protein: CASSSVHTDTQYF.

CDR3 nucleotide sequence: TGTGCCAGCAGTTGGGGCCAGGGGGCTATCGAGCAGTACTTC. It translates to CASSWGQGAIEQYF. The rearrangement joins TRBV27 to TRBJ2-7, with 8 bases fitting TRBD1. This CDR3 region has 14 residues. Unmatched junction bases numbered 8, after V lost 4 bases and J lost 6 bases. CDR1 is MNHEY, CDR2 SMNVEV, per germline (reference sequence).

V is TRBV5-5 and J is TRBJ1-2; D gene ambiguous. Trimming removed 5 bases from V and 1 base from J, with 6 bases in between. This CDR3 region has 12 residues. Germline CDR1 reads SGHKS; CDR2 reads YYEKEE (reference sequence). The CDR3 DNA is TGTGCCAGCAGAACAGATAACTATGGCTACACCTTC. Protein product: CASRTDNYGYTF.

In its sample, this clonotype was seen many times. The chain couples TRBV4-2 to TRBJ1-4, with D possibly TRBD1 on 6 matching bases. This CDR3 has 17 residues. Germline-derived CDR1 and CDR2 are LGHNA and YNFKEQ. V was shortened by 2 bases and J by 6 bases, with 19 bases between the two germline ends. CDR3 in amino acids: CASSQTTGAGRDEKLFF. The DNA for the CDR3 is TGTGCCAGCAGCCAAACGACAGGTGCTGGGAGGGATGAAAAACTGTTTTTT.

The chain recombines TRBV10-3 with TRBJ2-1; D possibly uses TRBD1 or TRBD2 (5 bases each). Looked up from germline, CDR1 is ENHRY and CDR2 is SYGVKD. The ends were cut back, 10 bases at V and 6 bases at J, with 13 bases in the middle. The CDR3 covers 12 residues. CDR3 sequence (DNA): TGTGCCAGCACTGGGACGCCCAATGAGCAGTTCTTC. It is translated as CASTGTPNEQFF.